This is a list of T cell receptor beta chains from one sample in a study of control samples from healthy donors and cancer patients. Repertoires were generated with immunoSEQ multiplex PCR, while TCRdb's copy carries only in-frame clones and drops some. This table has about 190,000 clones, 90% to 95% appearing once. The material sequenced was blood. The receptors come from a man between 25 and 39 years old in good health. The CDR3 runs from the conserved cysteine through the conserved F or W. The order of the fields is clone size, V gene, J gene, D gene, CDR3 protein, CDR3 DNA. The D gene is left open where the match is weak. A clone size is listed for some rows: how often the clone was seen (once, few, many), or a class if it is expanded.

.	TRBV9	TRBJ1-4	.	CASSVDPGAIEKLFF	TGTGCCAGCAGCGTAGATCCGGGGGCAATTGAAAAACTGTTTTTT
.	TRBV30	TRBJ2-4	.	CAWSVGGDIQYF	TGTGCCTGGAGTGTTGGTGGGGACATTCAGTACTTC
.	TRBV12-3/TRBV12-4	TRBJ1-5	.	CASSLAPGGGQHF	TGTGCCAGCAGTTTAGCGCCGGGAGGGGGCCAGCATTTT
.	TRBV6-6	TRBJ1-6	.	CASSYSADTHSPLHF	TGTGCCAGCAGTTACAGCGCGGACACACATTCACCCCTCCACTTT
once	TRBV18	TRBJ1-2	.	CASSPSIDRDHGYTF	TGTGCCAGCTCACCTTCTATTGACAGAGACCATGGCTACACCTTC
.	TRBV10-3	TRBJ2-1	TRBD2	CAISESSGGTYNEQFF	TGTGCCATCAGTGAGTCCAGCGGGGGGACATACAATGAGCAGTTCTTC
.	TRBV5-1	TRBJ1-2	TRBD1	CASSADRGPGFF	TGCGCCAGCAGCGCGGACAGGGGTCCAGGATTCTTC
.	TRBV2	TRBJ2-3	.	CASSDRSQRPADTQYF	TGTGCCAGCAGTGACCGATCGCAGCGACCGGCAGATACGCAGTATTTT
once	TRBV5-4	TRBJ2-5	TRBD2	CASTPGGGTQETQYF	TGTGCCAGCACCCCTGGCGGGGGGACCCAAGAGACCCAGTACTTC
.	TRBV19	TRBJ2-7	TRBD2	CASSIQRGASYEQYF	TGTGCCAGTAGTATCCAGCGGGGGGCCTCCTACGAGCAGTACTTC
.	TRBV7-3	TRBJ2-3	TRBD2	CASSFFLPGGGTGTDTQYF	TGTGCCAGCAGCTTTTTTCTCCCTGGCGGGGGGACCGGCACAGATACGCAGTATTTT
.	TRBV5-6	TRBJ2-2	TRBD1	CASSWDRGTGELFF	TGTGCCAGCAGCTGGGACAGGGGCACCGGGGAGCTGTTTTTT
.	TRBV19	TRBJ1-2	.	CASSIGSGVYGYTF	TGTGCCAGTAGTATAGGATCAGGCGTCTATGGCTACACCTTC
.	TRBV30	TRBJ1-1	.	CAWSYSETEAFF	TGTGCCTGGAGTTACAGTGAAACTGAAGCTTTCTTT
.	TRBV19	TRBJ1-6	.	CASSIGFGGSPLHF	TGTGCCAGTAGTATCGGTTTCGGGGGGTCACCCCTCCACTTT
.	TRBV5-6	TRBJ2-7	TRBD1	CASSFGQGMLEQYF	TGTGCCAGCAGCTTTGGACAGGGAATGCTCGAGCAGTACTTC
.	TRBV7-9	TRBJ1-6	.	CASSLTGHNSPLHF	TGTGCCAGCAGCCTTACAGGGCATAATTCACCCCTCCACTTT
.	TRBV6-4	TRBJ2-6	TRBD2	CASSQTSDSGANVLTF	TGTGCCAGCAGCCAAACTAGCGACTCTGGGGCCAACGTCCTGACTTTC
.	TRBV19	TRBJ1-4	TRBD1	CASSGKDRYNEKLFF	TGTGCCAGTAGTGGGAAGGACAGGTATAATGAAAAACTGTTTTTT
.	TRBV4-2	TRBJ2-3	TRBD2	CASSPTGRGTDTQYF	TGTGCCAGCAGCCCAACCGGGAGGGGCACAGATACGCAGTATTTT
.	TRBV25-1	TRBJ1-2	.	CASSEQGGYGYTF	TGTGCCAGCAGTGAACAGGGTGGCTATGGCTACACCTTC
few	TRBV24-1	TRBJ1-2	.	CATSTNFGGYTF	TGTGCCACCAGTACCAATTTCGGTGGCTACACCTTC
once	TRBV27	TRBJ1-2	TRBD1	CASSSTGRGLYGYTF	TGTGCCAGCAGTTCCACCGGCAGGGGGCTTTATGGCTACACCTTC
.	TRBV6-5	TRBJ2-7	.	CASTTGGDPYEQYF	TGTGCCAGCACAACAGGGGGGGACCCCTACGAGCAGTACTTC
.	TRBV6-5	TRBJ1-1	.	CASTVNTEAFF	TGTGCCAGCACTGTGAACACTGAAGCTTTCTTT
.	TRBV2	TRBJ1-1	.	CASRKQGPTEAFF	TGTGCCAGCAGGAAACAGGGTCCGACTGAAGCTTTCTTT
few	TRBV27	TRBJ2-2	TRBD1	CASSLDRAVTGELFF	TGTGCCAGCAGTTTGGACAGGGCGGTAACCGGGGAGCTGTTTTTT
.	TRBV6-5	TRBJ1-4	.	CASTLSGVAGEKLFF	TGTGCCAGCACGCTGTCCGGGGTCGCGGGTGAAAAACTGTTTTTT
.	TRBV30	TRBJ2-3	.	CAWSGGNTDTQYF	TGTGCCTGGAGTGGGGGGAACACAGATACGCAGTATTTT
once	TRBV13	TRBJ2-3	TRBD2	CASSGGTSGGTDTQYF	TGTGCCAGCAGCGGGGGGACTAGCGGGGGCACAGATACGCAGTATTTT
.	TRBV29-1	TRBJ1-2	.	CSVVGGDGYTF	TGCAGCGTTGTGGGGGGAGATGGCTACACCTTC
.	TRBV5-1	TRBJ2-3	.	CASSFSFRADTQYF	TGCGCCAGCAGCTTCAGTTTTAGGGCAGATACGCAGTATTTT
once	TRBV19	TRBJ1-4	.	CASKGRHSATNEKLFF	TGTGCCAGTAAGGGACGGCACTCTGCAACTAATGAAAAACTGTTTTTT
.	TRBV19	TRBJ1-2	.	CASRFPANYGYTF	TGTGCCAGTCGCTTCCCAGCTAACTATGGCTACACCTTC
.	TRBV25-1	TRBJ2-7	TRBD1	CASSHQDRVADEQYF	TGTGCCAGCAGTCACCAGGACAGGGTTGCCGACGAGCAGTACTTC
.	TRBV7-9	TRBJ2-2	.	CASNPWTGELFF	TGTGCCAGCAACCCCTGGACGGGGGAGCTGTTTTTT
.	TRBV27	TRBJ1-1	.	CASSLDRNTEAFF	TGTGCCAGCAGTTTAGACAGGAACACTGAAGCTTTCTTT
.	TRBV3-1/TRBV3-2	TRBJ1-2	TRBD1	CASSHRQGTYGYTF	TGTGCCAGCAGCCATAGACAGGGGACCTATGGCTACACCTTC
.	TRBV19	TRBJ2-3	TRBD2	CASSTQGLASDTQYF	TGTGCCAGTAGTACCCAGGGACTAGCTTCAGATACGCAGTATTTT
.	TRBV11-2	TRBJ2-2	TRBD2	CASRLIRTSGANTGELFF	TGTGCCAGCAGGTTGATAAGGACTAGCGGGGCCAACACCGGGGAGCTGTTTTTT
.	TRBV5-6	TRBJ1-4	TRBD1	CASSSQTGGVNEKLFF	TGTGCCAGCAGCTCCCAGACAGGGGGCGTTAATGAAAAACTGTTTTTT